The clone carrying this T cell receptor beta chain has a count of ten or more. The antigen is unknown. Trimming cost V 0 bases and J 3 bases, with 7 bases left between them. This CDR3 has 14 residues. CDR1 and CDR2 from the germline V gene are SGHTA and FQGNSA. Unique molecular identifiers were used in preparing the TCRbeta library. TCRdb used MiXCR to reprocess the PCR reads, holding one entry per CDR3 protein. The sample yields a few hundred thousand distinct CDR3 sequences, approximately 11% seen once. The data are from a study of T-cell reconstitution after alpha-beta-depleted transplantation in children. Study results and limitations: Surviving recipient T cells and intrathymic progenitors accounted for some patients' high TCRbeta diversity at day 60. When one year had passed after transplant, most T-cell counts and diversity came from newly produced T cells.

The rearrangement links TRBV7-2 to TRBJ2-3; TRBD1 might be the D (5 bases). Sequences were derived from PBMCs, sampled before TCRalphabeta/CD19-depleted stem cell transplant. The source is a child younger than two with acute myeloid leukemia, due to receive a stem cell transplant. The CDR3 loop is CASSLAKGTDTQYF. The DNA of the CDR3 is TGTGCCAGCAGCTTAGCGAAGGGGACAGATACGCAGTATTTT.